This TCR beta chain was recovered during a study of blood T cell repertoires in COVID-19. Across the study: Samples representing acute and convalescent COVID-19 were sourced from the United States, Italy and Spain.

The table came from immunoSEQ multiplex PCR; TCRdb's copy has only in-frame clones and leaves some out. The sample shows 200,000 or so clones, about nine tenths of them seen only once. Losses at the gene ends were 6 bases for V and 8 bases for J; bases not matched to a gene: 7. Germline CDR1 is MDHEN and CDR2 is SYDVKM. This CDR3 is built from 13 residues. The sequencing input was peripheral blood. The receptor's source is a man in his sixties who had recovered from COVID-19. J is TRBJ1-2 and V is TRBV28; 9 positions agree with TRBD1. The CDR3 sequence: CASSPGDRDGYTF. CDR3 sequence (DNA): TGTGCCAGCAGCCCCGGGGACAGGGACGGCTACACCTTC.